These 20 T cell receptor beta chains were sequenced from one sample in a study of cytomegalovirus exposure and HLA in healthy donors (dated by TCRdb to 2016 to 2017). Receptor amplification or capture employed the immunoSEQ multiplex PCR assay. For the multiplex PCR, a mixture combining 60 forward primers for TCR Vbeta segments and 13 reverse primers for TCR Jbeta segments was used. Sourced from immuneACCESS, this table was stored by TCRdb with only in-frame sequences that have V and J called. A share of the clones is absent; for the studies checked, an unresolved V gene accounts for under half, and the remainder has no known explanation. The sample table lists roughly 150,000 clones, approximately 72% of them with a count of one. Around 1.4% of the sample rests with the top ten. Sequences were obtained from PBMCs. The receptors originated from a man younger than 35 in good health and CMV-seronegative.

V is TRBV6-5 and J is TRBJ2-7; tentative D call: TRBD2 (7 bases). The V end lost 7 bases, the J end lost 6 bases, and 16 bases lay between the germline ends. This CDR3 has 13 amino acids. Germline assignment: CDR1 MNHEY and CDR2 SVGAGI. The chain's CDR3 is CASTGQGGGEQYF. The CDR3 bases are TGTGCCAGCACCGGGCAAGGGGGGGGCGAGCAGTACTTC.

The CDR3, as DNA: TGTGCCAGTAGTCGAGGGACAGGGGTAAGGGCAGATACGCAGTATTTT. Its translation: CASSRGTGVRADTQYF. The chain is built from TRBV19 and TRBJ2-3; TRBD1 agrees at 10 bases. CDR1 and CDR2 from the germline V gene are LNHDA and SQIVND (reference sequence). The V gene end was trimmed by 5 bases and the J gene end by 4 bases; junction bases not matched to a gene: 9. The CDR3 is 16 amino acids.

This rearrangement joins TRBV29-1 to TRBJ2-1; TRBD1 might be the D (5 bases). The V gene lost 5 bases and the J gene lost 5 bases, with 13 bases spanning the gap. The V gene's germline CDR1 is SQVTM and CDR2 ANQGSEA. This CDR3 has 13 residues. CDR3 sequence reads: CSVSQGTHNEQFF. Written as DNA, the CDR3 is TGCAGCGTTTCTCAGGGAACCCACAATGAGCAGTTCTTC.

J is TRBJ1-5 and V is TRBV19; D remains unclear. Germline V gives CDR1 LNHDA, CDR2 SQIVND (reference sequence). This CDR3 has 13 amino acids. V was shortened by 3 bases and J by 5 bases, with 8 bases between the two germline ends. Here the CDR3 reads CASSMTADQPQHF. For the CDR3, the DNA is TGTGCCAGTAGTATGACCGCGGATCAGCCCCAGCATTTT.

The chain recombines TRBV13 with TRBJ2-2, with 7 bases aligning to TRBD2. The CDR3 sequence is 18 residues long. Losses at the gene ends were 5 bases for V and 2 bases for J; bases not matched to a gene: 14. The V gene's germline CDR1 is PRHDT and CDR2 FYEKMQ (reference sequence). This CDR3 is CASSPKRRDYLNTGELFF. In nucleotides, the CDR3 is TGTGCCAGCAGCCCGAAACGTCGGGACTACCTAAACACCGGGGAGCTGTTTTTT.

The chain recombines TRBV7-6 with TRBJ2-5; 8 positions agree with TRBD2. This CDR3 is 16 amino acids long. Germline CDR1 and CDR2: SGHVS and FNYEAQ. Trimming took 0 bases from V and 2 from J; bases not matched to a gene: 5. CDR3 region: CASSLAGGGRQETQYF. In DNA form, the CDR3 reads TGTGCCAGCAGCTTAGCAGGAGGCGGGAGGCAAGAGACCCAGTACTTC.

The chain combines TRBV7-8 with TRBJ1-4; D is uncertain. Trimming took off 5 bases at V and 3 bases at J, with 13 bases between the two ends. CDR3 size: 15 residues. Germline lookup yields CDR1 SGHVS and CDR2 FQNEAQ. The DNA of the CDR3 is TGTGCCAGCAGCCGCACACAGCCCGCTAATGAAAAACTGTTTTTT. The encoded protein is CASSRTQPANEKLFF.

In nucleotides, the CDR3 is TGTGCCAGTAGTATAGAGGGGGGAGTAAGTCTGAACATTCAGTACTTC. Its protein is CASSIEGGVSLNIQYF. The V and J genes are TRBV19 and TRBJ2-4, with D possibly matching TRBD2 (6 bases). The V gene's germline CDR1 is LNHDA and CDR2 SQIVND (reference sequence). There are 16 residues in the CDR3. V lost 0 bases and J lost 7, with 16 bases in between.

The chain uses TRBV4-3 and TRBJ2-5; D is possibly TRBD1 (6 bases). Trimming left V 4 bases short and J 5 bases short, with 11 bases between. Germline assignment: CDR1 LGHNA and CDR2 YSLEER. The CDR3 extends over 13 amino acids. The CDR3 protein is CASSRGRGETQYF. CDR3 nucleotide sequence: TGCGCCAGCAGCCGGGGGCGCGGGGAGACCCAGTACTTC.

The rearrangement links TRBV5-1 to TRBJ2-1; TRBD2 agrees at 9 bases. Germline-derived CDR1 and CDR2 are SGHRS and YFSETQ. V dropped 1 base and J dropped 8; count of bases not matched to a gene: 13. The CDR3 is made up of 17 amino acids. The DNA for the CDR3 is TGCGCCAGCAGCTTGAGTGGCGGGAGGGCCGGCGACGATGAGCAGTTCTTC. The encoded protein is CASSLSGGRAGDDEQFF.

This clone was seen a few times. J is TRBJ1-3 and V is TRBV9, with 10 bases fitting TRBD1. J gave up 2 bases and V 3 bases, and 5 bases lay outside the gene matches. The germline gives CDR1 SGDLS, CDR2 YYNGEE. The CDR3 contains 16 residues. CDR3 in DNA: TGTGCCAGCAGCGCCGCCGGGACAGGGGCTGGAAACACCATATATTTT. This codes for CASSAAGTGAGNTIYF.

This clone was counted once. In DNA, the CDR3 is TGTGCCTGGAGCGCCCCGGGACTAGCGGTCTACGAGCAGTACTTC. Translation: CAWSAPGLAVYEQYF. V is TRBV30 and J is TRBJ2-7; 11 bases are a match to TRBD2. This CDR3 region has 15 residues. The ends lost 3 bases at V and 3 bases at J; junction bases unmatched: 7. The germline CDR1 and CDR2 sequences are GTSNPN and SVGIG (reference sequence).

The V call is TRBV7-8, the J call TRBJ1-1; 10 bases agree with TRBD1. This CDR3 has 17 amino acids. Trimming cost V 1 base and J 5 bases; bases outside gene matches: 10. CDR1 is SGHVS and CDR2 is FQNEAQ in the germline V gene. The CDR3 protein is CASSLGDRTGGRTEAFF. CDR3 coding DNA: TGTGCCAGCAGCTTAGGGGATCGGACAGGGGGTCGGACTGAAGCTTTCTTT.

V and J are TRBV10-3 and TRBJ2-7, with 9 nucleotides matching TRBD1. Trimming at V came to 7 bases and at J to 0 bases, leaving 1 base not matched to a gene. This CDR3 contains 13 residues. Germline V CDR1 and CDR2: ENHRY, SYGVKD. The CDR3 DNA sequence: TGTGCCATCAAGGGACAGGGCTCCTACGAGCAGTACTTC. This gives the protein CAIKGQGSYEQYF.

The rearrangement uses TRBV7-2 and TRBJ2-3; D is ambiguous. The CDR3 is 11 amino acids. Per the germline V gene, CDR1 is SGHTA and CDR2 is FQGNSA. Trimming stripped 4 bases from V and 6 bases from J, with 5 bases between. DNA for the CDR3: TGTGCCAGCAGCTCGTCGGATACGCAGTATTTT. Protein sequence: CASSSSDTQYF.

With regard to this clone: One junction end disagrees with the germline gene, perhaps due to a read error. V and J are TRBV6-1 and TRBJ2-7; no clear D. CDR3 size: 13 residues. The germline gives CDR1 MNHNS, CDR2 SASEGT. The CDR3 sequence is CASSEGPQLIPHF. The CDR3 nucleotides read TGTGCCAGCAGTGAAGGGCCCCAATTAATTCCCCACTTC.

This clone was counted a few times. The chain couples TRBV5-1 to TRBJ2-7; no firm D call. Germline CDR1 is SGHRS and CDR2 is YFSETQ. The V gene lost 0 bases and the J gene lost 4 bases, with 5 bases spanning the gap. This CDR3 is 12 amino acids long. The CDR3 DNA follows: TGCGCCAGCAGCTTGGGCGGTTACGAGCAGTACTTC. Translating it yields CASSLGGYEQYF.

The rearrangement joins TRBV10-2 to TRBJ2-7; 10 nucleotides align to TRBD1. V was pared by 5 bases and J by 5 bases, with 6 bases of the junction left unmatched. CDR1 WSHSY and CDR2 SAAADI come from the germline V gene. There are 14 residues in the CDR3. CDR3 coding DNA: TGCGCCAGCAGTTCGACAGGGGGCAGGGACGAGCAGTACTTC. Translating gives CASSSTGGRDEQYF.

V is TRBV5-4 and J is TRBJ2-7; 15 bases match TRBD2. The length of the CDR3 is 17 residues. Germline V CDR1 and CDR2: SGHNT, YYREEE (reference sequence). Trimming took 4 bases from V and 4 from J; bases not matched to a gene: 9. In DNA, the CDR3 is TGTGCCAGCAGCAGAGGACTAGCGGGAGGGGACGGTTACGAGCAGTACTTC. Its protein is CASSRGLAGGDGYEQYF.

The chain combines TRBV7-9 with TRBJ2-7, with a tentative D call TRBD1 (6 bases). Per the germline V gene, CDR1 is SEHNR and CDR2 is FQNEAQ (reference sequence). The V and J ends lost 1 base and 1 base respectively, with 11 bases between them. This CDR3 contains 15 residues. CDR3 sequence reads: CASSLEGVVSYEQYF. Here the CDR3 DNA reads TGTGCCAGCAGCTTAGAGGGGGTGGTGTCCTACGAGCAGTACTTC.